This T cell receptor (beta chain) is drawn from a study of early stage breast cancer tumors (dated by TCRdb to about 2017). Context from the whole study: Of the approximately 15 invasive breast tumors, approximately 11 were found to be estrogen receptor-positive, progesterone receptor-positive and HER2-negative. About 70% of the 12 ER+/PR+/HER2- tumors were invasive ductal carcinomas, while the other four were invasive lobular carcinomas. Across all samples, 2 million to 3 million templates representing approximately 1,000,000 unique clonotypes were detected. The average read coverage per sample was around 9-fold.

Summary of the overall study and its limitations: Enriched TCRB sequences shared across patients were found to be mostly commonly generated sequences that were unlikely to play an important role in the tumor microenvironment. Analysis by tumor subtype was prevented by the small cohort size. Approximately 2.5-fold higher T cell density and higher clonality were observed in tumors than in adjacent normal breast tissue. Repertoires from blood and normal breast were more alike than repertoires from blood and tumor, and in about 90% of the 16 patients, comparing each tissue with blood separated tumor from normal. Chain pairing and functional markers such as CD4, CD8 and FOXP3 were missed by bulk genomic DNA sequencing of unsorted cells.

Points on this clone: Its binding antigen is unknown. Per-base qualities were not stored, and no clone one base away is much larger.

According to the germline V gene, CDR1 reads SQVTM and CDR2 reads ANQGSEA. From cysteine to phenylalanine, the CDR3 is 17 amino acids long. Here the CDR3 DNA is all that survives: 51 bases in frame from base 1. After removal of 7 bases from V and 2 bases from J, the junction retains 9 bases not matched to a gene. Two independent genomic DNA replicates were amplified for each sample, with approximately 0.5 ug used for blood and about 1.5 ug for tumor or normal breast. Following the manufacturer's instructions, the ImmunoSeq Intro kit was used to carry out TCRB sequencing on genomic DNA. Multiplex PCR ran 31 cycles with proprietary primers and spike-in control sequences for absolute quantification. Single-end 150-bp reads were used to sequence an 87-bp fragment covering the CDR3 and the flanking V and J genes. Each lane of an Illumina MiSeq running version 3.0 chemistry carried seven multiplexed samples, with two replicates apiece. As for how the authors treated the data: The vendor's proprietary pipeline handled the raw data processing, merging both replicates into a single result for each sample. Productive rearrangements sharing the V-gene family, CDR3 amino acid sequence and J-gene segment were defined as clonotypes. To compute clonality, the normalized Shannon entropy (Pielou evenness) of TCRB abundances was subtracted from 1. To estimate T cell density, the total number of templates was divided by the input cell count, which was inferred from how much DNA went in. Recon, run with its default parameters, was used to estimate overall repertoire diversity and clonality. A clonotype counted as tumor-enriched if its abundance in tumor exceeded 0.1% and was at least 32-fold higher than its abundance in normal breast. TCRdb carries this immuneACCESS record with in-frame sequences only. Its versions omit some clonotypes, under half of them owing to an unresolved V gene in the studies checked, with the rest unexplained. The DNA was the basis for D and trimming; V, J and clone size are from that table. The sample table lists just over 70,000 clones, roughly 84% of them with a count of one. In total, the top ten clones hold 3% to 3.5% of the sample.

The study profiled bulk TCR beta-chain repertoires in matched peripheral blood, tumor and adjacent normal breast tissue taken from fewer than 20 patients with early-stage breast cancer. Before surgery, whole blood (about 5-10 mL) was collected into EDTA tubes and processed within 2 hours. Ficoll-Paque centrifugation in SepMate-50 tubes was used to isolate peripheral blood mononuclear cells. PBMCs were cryopreserved in aliquots of roughly 1.8 to 4 million cells in 90% FBS with around 10% DMSO and kept in liquid nitrogen. The Qiagen AllPrep DNA/RNA Mini kit was used for genomic DNA extraction. The sequence was obtained from a person aged 55 to 70 with breast cancer. The rearrangement joined TRBV29-1 to TRBJ2-1, and 15 bases in between align with TRBD2. Sequenced material: blood. Read as DNA, the sequence is TGCAGCGCTCGGACTAGCGGGAGGGCCTTTCCCTACAATGAGCAGTTCTTC. This sequence encodes CSARTSGRAFPYNEQFF.